This TCR beta chain was documented in a study of tumor-infiltrating lymphocytes in oesophageal squamous cell carcinoma. One entry per CDR3 protein, called by TCRdb with MiXCR from the PCR reads. The sample includes around 6,200 distinct CDR3 sequences, approximately 14% of them seen just once. The CDR3 totals 18 residues. This clonotype came up many times. The rearrangement uses TRBV12-2 and TRBJ2-3; the table's D call of TRBD1 was not tested on the DNA. TRBV12-2 is a pseudogene. The sequence was obtained from a male donor with esophageal squamous cell carcinoma. Sequencing was done on a sample of esophageal tumor tissue. The CDR3 nucleotides are TGTGCAAGTCGCTTAGGATCCCGGGACAGGGGGAGCGCAGATACGCAGTATTTT. This translates into CASRLGSRDRGSADTQYF.